Following are 29 T cell receptor beta chains from one sample sequenced in a study of blood T cell repertoires in COVID-19. Only in-frame clones appear in the TCRdb table, and some are missing; sequencing was by immunoSEQ multiplex PCR. The table records about 320,000 clones, more than 70% of them present only once. Sequenced: peripheral blood. These receptors were collected from a woman younger than 45 with COVID-19, enrolled during active disease.

The rearrangement joins TRBV28 to TRBJ1-1, with D maybe TRBD1 (5 bases). CDR3 size: 12 residues. Trimming stripped 5 bases from V and 8 bases from J, with 12 bases between. CDR1 and CDR2 from the germline V gene are MDHEN and SYDVKM. The chain's CDR3 is CASSGGVREAFF. The CDR3 nucleotides read TGTGCCAGCAGTGGGGGGGTTCGGGAAGCTTTCTTT.

V usage is TRBV29-1 and J usage is TRBJ2-3; weak D call: TRBD1 (6 bases). The CDR3 contains 15 residues. V lost 7 bases and J 0 bases, leaving 17 bases between the germline ends. Germline V lookup: CDR1 SQVTM, CDR2 ANQGSEA. CDR3 in amino acids: CSAIHGTPSTDTQYF. DNA of the CDR3: TGCAGCGCCATACACGGGACACCTAGCACAGATACGCAGTATTTT.

V and J are TRBV2 and TRBJ2-5; 7 nucleotides match TRBD1. The CDR3 is made up of 13 amino acids. Germline V gives CDR1 SNHLY, CDR2 FYNNEI. The trim removed 6 bases at V and 2 bases at J, leaving 3 bases unmatched. The CDR3 DNA follows: TGTGCCAGCAGCATACAGGGGCAAGAGACCCAGTACTTC. It codes for CASSIQGQETQYF.

In DNA form, the CDR3 reads TGTGCCAGCAGCATCCCTAGCGGGGGGTTGGATGAGCAGTTCTTC. It yields the protein CASSIPSGGLDEQFF. The chain combines TRBV11-2 with TRBJ2-1; TRBD2 agrees at 11 bases. CDR1 and CDR2 (germline): SGHAT, FQNNGV. Losses at the gene ends were 5 bases for V and 8 bases for J; bases not matched to a gene: 8. The CDR3 length is 15 residues.

V is TRBV18 and J is TRBJ1-4, with 9 bases aligning to TRBD1. CDR3 size: 20 residues. The V gene's germline CDR1 is KGHSH and CDR2 LQKENI. V was clipped by 0 bases and J by 7 bases; unmatched bases: 18. The CDR3 coding sequence is TGTGCCAGCTCACCACCGAATTCAAATAGACAGGGGGTTCTCGGTGAAAAACTGTTTTTT. Protein product: CASSPPNSNRQGVLGEKLFF.

Concerning this clone itself: No conserved phenylalanine or tryptophan is present at the end of the CDR3, so a read error is the likely explanation. Because the CDR3's place on the DNA is in doubt, the DNA is left out and the CDR3 is given as listed by TCRdb. CDR3 in amino acids: CASSDRDRSPSSPS. The chain carries TRBV6-4 and TRBJ1-4; the table gives TRBD1 as D, unverified against the DNA. The CDR3 length is 14 residues, termini included. The V gene's germline CDR1 is MRHNA and CDR2 SNTAGT.

The V call is TRBV2, the J call TRBJ2-2, with D possibly being TRBD1 (5 bases). V lost 4 bases and J 4 bases, leaving 10 bases between the germline ends. Germline assignment: CDR1 SNHLY and CDR2 FYNNEI. This CDR3 has 14 residues. The CDR3 sequence is CASSARQSTGELFF. The CDR3 DNA reads TGTGCCAGCAGTGCCCGACAGTCCACCGGGGAGCTGTTTTTT.

On this clone: The germline gene is not matched at one end of the junction; a read error may be the cause. The chain carries TRBV6-1 and TRBJ1-5; D gene ambiguous. The CDR3 runs 18 residues. The germline CDR1 and CDR2 sequences are MNHNS and SASEGT. The DNA for the CDR3 is TGTGCCAGCAGTGAATGGGTAACGGATGTTTATAGCAAGCAGCCCCAGCATTTT. Its protein product is CASSEWVTDVYSKQPQHF.

The chain recombines TRBV13 with TRBJ2-1; D unresolved. Germline assignment: CDR1 PRHDT and CDR2 FYEKMQ (reference sequence). There are 12 residues in the CDR3. Trimming took 3 bases from V and 4 from J, leaving 4 bases between them. The CDR3 coding sequence is TGTGCCAGCAGCTTCCAGTACAATGAGCAGTTCTTC. The encoded protein is CASSFQYNEQFF.

The chain links TRBV7-8 to TRBJ2-7, with 11 bases fitting TRBD2. CDR3 length: 16 amino acids. V lost 5 bases, J lost 7 bases, and 13 bases stayed unmatched. Germline lookup yields CDR1 SGHVS and CDR2 FQNEAQ. The CDR3 bases are TGTGCCAGCAGCCCAGATAGCGGGGGGGCGCTATCAGAGCAGTACTTC. This gives the protein CASSPDSGGALSEQYF.

This clone has only a few counts. V gene TRBV6-5 combines with J gene TRBJ1-3; TRBD1 might be the D (6 bases). CDR3 length: 16 amino acids. V lost 2 bases and J lost 4, with 15 bases in between. Germline assignment: CDR1 MNHEY and CDR2 SVGAGI. CDR3 coding DNA: TGTGCCAGCAGTTACCTCGGGCAGGGGAAAGGAAACACCATATATTTT. Its translation: CASSYLGQGKGNTIYF.

The chain links TRBV5-4 to TRBJ1-2; perhaps TRBD1 as D (5 bases). CDR3 size: 17 residues. CDR1 is SGHNT, CDR2 YYREEE, per germline (reference sequence). The V end was cut by 2 bases, the J end by 2 bases, with 19 bases between. The DNA of the CDR3 is TGTGCCAGCAGCTTTAGCATCAGCCAGGGCCCGAACTATGGCTACACCTTC. Translating gives CASSFSISQGPNYGYTF.

The rearrangement joins TRBV27 to TRBJ2-7; D is unresolved. The V gene lost 2 bases and the J gene lost 9 bases, with 14 bases spanning the gap. Germline V gives CDR1 MNHEY, CDR2 SMNVEV (reference sequence). The CDR3 sequence is 13 residues long. This CDR3 is CASSLGVGSRQYV. CDR3 coding DNA: TGTGCCAGCAGTTTAGGAGTGGGTTCTAGGCAGTACGTC.

The chain joins TRBV3-1 (or the pseudogene TRBV3-2) to TRBJ2-1; 9 nucleotides line up with TRBD1. This CDR3 has 11 amino acids. Trimming removed 3 bases from V and 15 bases from J; junction bases left unmatched: 3. CDR1 LGHDT and CDR2 YNNKEL come from the germline V gene (reference sequence). DNA for the CDR3: TGTGCCAGCAGCCAGGGGACAGGGTGGTTCTTC. This sequence encodes CASSQGTGWFF.

This chain links TRBV2 with TRBJ1-1; D is unresolved. Germline lookup yields CDR1 SNHLY and CDR2 FYNNEI. Trimming shortened V by 8 bases and J by 0 bases, and 10 bases separated the two germline ends. CDR3 length: 13 amino acids. The CDR3 sequence: CASLVTLNTEAFF. CDR3 sequence (DNA): TGTGCCAGCCTGGTTACATTGAACACTGAAGCTTTCTTT.

The genes are TRBV24-1 and TRBJ2-2, with a weak D call TRBD2 (6 bases). V shed 0 bases and J shed 7 bases, with 8 bases lying between them. The V gene's germline CDR1 is KGHDR and CDR2 SFDVKD. The CDR3 runs 14 residues. CDR3 in DNA: TGTGCCACCAGTGATTTGGCGGGGAACGGGGAGCTGTTTTTT. Translation: CATSDLAGNGELFF.

The chain recombines TRBV5-6 with TRBJ2-3; 7 positions agree with TRBD2. Germline loops: CDR1 SGHDT, CDR2 YYEEEE. Unmatched junction bases numbered 11, after V lost 8 bases and J lost 2 bases. The CDR3 has 15 amino acids. The CDR3 here is CASLLAGDPTDTQYF. For the CDR3, the DNA is TGTGCCAGTTTATTGGCGGGGGACCCCACAGATACGCAGTATTTT.

V and J are TRBV4-3 and TRBJ2-1, with TRBD2 matching over 7 bases. This CDR3 has 16 residues. Germline CDR1 and CDR2: LGHNA and YSLEER. V lost 4 bases and J lost 3; bases outside the gene matches: 9. CDR3 amino acids: CASSRRAGVGYNEQFF. In DNA form, the CDR3 reads TGCGCCAGCAGCCGCCGGGCGGGGGTCGGCTACAATGAGCAGTTCTTC.

The chain is built from TRBV18 and TRBJ2-1, with 11 nucleotides matching TRBD2. This CDR3 spans 16 amino acids. J was trimmed by 5 bases and V by 6 bases; bases with no gene match: 9. Germline CDR1 is KGHSH and CDR2 is LQKENI. The CDR3 is CASSAPSGGQNNEQFF. CDR3 in DNA: TGTGCCAGCTCGGCCCCTAGCGGGGGGCAGAACAATGAGCAGTTCTTC.

The rearrangement uses TRBV19 and TRBJ2-3; 15 positions match TRBD2. The V gene end was trimmed by 11 bases and the J gene end by 6 bases; junction bases not matched to a gene: 6. Germline assignment: CDR1 LNHDA and CDR2 SQIVND (reference sequence). The CDR3 is made up of 14 amino acids. CDR3 nucleotides: TGTGCCTCAGGACTAGCGGGGGGGAGGGATACGCAGTATTTT. Its protein is CASGLAGGRDTQYF.

This chain links TRBV7-3 with TRBJ2-1; D not certain. Trimming removed 4 bases at V and 2 bases at J, with 9 bases between. Germline V gives CDR1 SGHTA, CDR2 FQGTGA. CDR3 length: 14 residues. The CDR3 bases are TGTGCCAGCAGCTCTTATGGCCCCTACAATGAGCAGTTCTTC. It is translated as CASSSYGPYNEQFF.

This sequence joins TRBV11-2 and TRBJ1-4; the match to TRBD1 covers 7 bases. Germline V gives CDR1 SGHAT, CDR2 FQNNGV. V shed 5 bases, J shed 0 bases, and the junction held 6 bases outside the gene matches. The CDR3 consists of 16 residues. The CDR3 protein is CASSPWTGATNEKLFF. In nucleotides, the CDR3 is TGTGCCAGCAGCCCCTGGACAGGCGCAACTAATGAAAAACTGTTTTTT.

This chain joins TRBV18 and TRBJ1-2; D unresolved. V lost 2 bases to trimming and J lost 4 bases, with 8 bases between them. Germline-derived CDR1 and CDR2 are KGHSH and LQKENI. The CDR3 spans 13 residues. The CDR3 nucleotides read TGTGCCAGCTCACCAGACACGCGCTATGGCTACACCTTC. Encoded protein: CASSPDTRYGYTF.

DNA for the CDR3: TGTGCCAGCAGTTCAAGAGAGGTAGGCACTGAAGCTTTCTTT. Amino acids: CASSSREVGTEAFF. This chain connects TRBV6-5 to TRBJ1-1; D gene ambiguous. The CDR3 runs to 14 residues. From germline, CDR1 is MNHEY and CDR2 SVGAGI. Trimming left V 4 bases short and J 4 bases short, with 13 bases between.

This sequence joins TRBV9 and TRBJ1-2; tentative D call: TRBD1 (6 bases). The V gene's germline CDR1 is SGDLS and CDR2 YYNGEE. The germline V and J ends were trimmed by 4 bases and 8 bases, with 27 bases remaining between them. The CDR3 is 17 amino acids. The CDR3 sequence: CASSSIRGSLFGGGYTF. CDR3 nucleotide sequence: TGTGCCAGCAGCTCCATCAGGGGTTCCCTTTTTGGTGGAGGCTACACCTTC.

V and J are TRBV20-1 and TRBJ1-2; D gene uncertain. V shed 3 bases and J shed 0 bases, with 5 bases lying between them. In germline, CDR1 is DFQATT, CDR2 SNEGSKA (reference sequence). The CDR3 length is 12 residues. The CDR3 loop is CSASTTNYGYTF. CDR3 nucleotide sequence: TGCAGTGCTAGTACAACTAACTATGGCTACACCTTC.

The rearrangement links TRBV5-4 to TRBJ1-2; D is undetermined. The germline V and J ends were trimmed by 0 bases and 4 bases, with 7 bases remaining between them. The CDR3 spans 13 residues. CDR1 is SGHNT and CDR2 is YYREEE in the germline V gene (reference sequence). The CDR3 reads CASSLGEAYGYTF. DNA for the CDR3: TGTGCCAGCAGCTTGGGAGAGGCCTATGGCTACACCTTC.

For the CDR3, the DNA is TGTGCCTGGAAAGGCCCAGCAGGGGCGTGGACCGGGGAGCTGTTTTTT. Amino acids: CAWKGPAGAWTGELFF. The V and J genes are TRBV30 and TRBJ2-2; weak D call: TRBD1 (6 bases). The CDR3 is 16 amino acids. The V gene's germline CDR1 is GTSNPN and CDR2 SVGIG (reference sequence). Trimming removed 4 bases from V and 5 bases from J, with 20 bases in between.

J is TRBJ2-3 and V is TRBV7-8; 11 nucleotides line up with TRBD2. The trim removed 1 base at V and 6 bases at J, leaving 6 bases unmatched. Germline CDR1 SGHVS, CDR2 FQNEAQ. This CDR3 spans 16 amino acids. The CDR3 loop reads CASSLVSGGALDTQYF. The CDR3 DNA is TGTGCCAGCAGCTTAGTTAGCGGGGGGGCCTTGGATACGCAGTATTTT.